The present T cell receptor (beta chain) was sequenced within a study of blood T cell repertoires in COVID-19. Study-wide background: Sites across the United States, Italy and Spain contributed samples from acute and convalescent COVID-19. The analysed material was cDNA or gDNA that came from T cells, B-cell-depleted T cells, or PBMCs.

Per germline, CDR1 SGHKS and CDR2 YYEKEE (reference sequence). The CDR3 is 16 amino acids. V dropped 5 bases and J dropped 5 bases, with 22 bases sitting between them. In the source study's methods: Reference gene primer amplification in the assay estimated nucleated cell counts. Here immunoSEQ multiplex PCR was the method, and the copy in TCRdb shows in-frame clones only, minus some. The V and J calls and clone size were taken over from that table, and D and trimming were inferred from the DNA. The table shows 40,000 or so clones, with roughly 89% occurring only once. The sample consisted of peripheral blood. This clonotype originated in a man over 45 with active COVID-19. V and J are TRBV5-5 and TRBJ2-5, with D perhaps matching TRBD2 (7 bases). The CDR3 bases are TGTGCCAGCAGGGGGGGGGCCGGGCCAGGGATCGAGACCCAGTACTTC. It translates to CASRGGAGPGIETQYF.